The 26 T cell receptor beta chains in this list originate from one sample, sequenced in a study of cytomegalovirus exposure and HLA in healthy donors (TCRdb year 2017). Library preparation used the immunoSEQ multiplex PCR assay. The multiplex PCR relied on a mix of 60 forward primers for TCR Vbeta segments and 13 reverse primers for TCR Jbeta segments. Held by TCRdb, this immuneACCESS table contains in-frame sequences only and omits some clones. Under half of the omission traces to an unresolved V gene where checked; the cause of the rest is unknown. The sample has around 200,000 clones on record, 60% to 85% of them singletons. Of the sample, 1.6% falls within the top ten clones. The specimen was PBMCs. The receptor source for this set is a woman under 30 in good health and CMV-seronegative.

The chain couples TRBV7-9 to TRBJ2-3, with D unresolved. This CDR3 spans 12 amino acids. V lost 2 bases and J 5 bases, leaving 5 bases between the germline ends. Germline CDR1 is SEHNR and CDR2 is FQNEAQ (reference sequence). CDR3 sequence: CASSLSEDTQYF. CDR3 nucleotide sequence: TGTGCCAGCAGCTTAAGCGAAGATACGCAGTATTTT. The full variable domain, with the rest looked up from reference TRBV7-9 and TRBJ2-3, is DTGVSQNPRHKITKRGQNVTFRCDPISEHNRLYWYRQTLGQGPEFLTYFQNEAQLEKSRLLSDRFSAERPKGSFSTLEIQRTEQGDSAMYLCASSLSEDTQYFGPGTRLTVL.

The chain is built from TRBV5-1 and TRBJ1-1; D call uncertain. The CDR3 is made up of 13 amino acids. V shed 2 bases and J shed 1 base, with 6 bases lying between them. Germline-derived CDR1 and CDR2 are SGHRS and YFSETQ. The CDR3 DNA reads TGCGCCAGCAGCTTTGCAGAGAACACTGAAGCTTTCTTT. Translation gives CASSFAENTEAFF.

Written as DNA, the CDR3 is TGTGCCAGCAGAGCCGGGCGACTACCCTCCTACGAGCAGTACTTC. Encoded protein: CASRAGRLPSYEQYF. V is TRBV6-5 and J is TRBJ2-7; TRBD2 is a possible D gene (5 bases). Germline V gene sequence: CDR1 MNHEY, CDR2 SVGAGI. The germline V and J ends were trimmed by 6 bases and 0 bases, with 15 bases remaining between them. The CDR3 extends over 15 amino acids.

The chain links TRBV28 to TRBJ2-7; 10 nucleotides align to TRBD2. The CDR3 consists of 18 residues. The germline CDR1 and CDR2 sequences are MDHEN and SYDVKM. V shed 5 bases and J 3 bases; nucleotides not matched to a gene: 16. The DNA for the CDR3 is TGTGCCAGCAGTATACCATCCCCCCCCAGCGGGAGGGACTACGAGCAGTACTTC. As protein: CASSIPSPPSGRDYEQYF. The full variable domain, with the rest looked up from reference TRBV28 and TRBJ2-7, is DVKVTQSSRYLVKRTGEKVFLECVQDMDHENMFWYRQDPGLGLRLIYFSYDVKMKEKGDIPEGYSVSREKKERFSLILESASTNQTSMYLCASSIPSPPSGRDYEQYFGPGTRLTVT.

The chain employs TRBV7-8 and TRBJ2-2, with 11 bases aligning to TRBD2. V lost 2 bases to trimming and J lost 5 bases; unmatched junction nucleotides: 1. In germline, CDR1 is SGHVS, CDR2 FQNEAQ. This CDR3 is 15 amino acids long. Here the CDR3 reads CASSLRLAGTGELFF. CDR3 nucleotide sequence: TGTGCCAGCAGCTTACGACTAGCGGGAACCGGGGAGCTGTTTTTT.

The rearrangement links TRBV11-2 to TRBJ2-5; 9 nucleotides line up with TRBD1. The J call is in doubt because the DNA end fits TRBJ2-7 better. CDR1 is SGHAT and CDR2 is FQNNGV in the germline V gene. This CDR3 contains 14 residues. CDR3 in amino acids: CASSDRGVSYEQYF. CDR3 nucleotide sequence: TGTGCCAGCAGTGACAGGGGGGTTTCCTACGAGCAGTACTTC.

The J gene is TRBJ2-3, the V gene TRBV4-1; D may be TRBD1 (7 bases). Trimming stripped 3 bases from V and 2 bases from J, with 21 bases between. Germline V CDR1 and CDR2: MGHRA, YSYEKL. The CDR3 spans 18 residues. The DNA of the CDR3 is TGCGCCAGCAGCCACGCGACGACAGGGACTCATATCACAGATACGCAGTATTTT. This translates into CASSHATTGTHITDTQYF.

This chain uses TRBV23-1 with TRBJ1-6, with TRBD1 matching over 7 bases. TRBV23-1 is an open reading frame, and its role is uncertain. This CDR3 is built from 13 residues. After removal of 7 bases from V and 4 bases from J, the junction contained 1 base not matched to a gene. CDR3 sequence reads: CASKTGYNSPLHF. CDR3 nucleotides: TGCGCCAGCAAGACAGGGTATAATTCACCCCTCCACTTT.

The chain recombines TRBV6-1 with TRBJ2-7; D remains ambiguous. Trimming shortened V by 7 bases and J by 2 bases, and 6 bases separated the two germline ends. Per the germline V gene, CDR1 is MNHNS and CDR2 is SASEGT. The CDR3 is 11 residues long. This chain's CDR3 is CASTVAYEQYF. The DNA of the CDR3 is TGTGCCAGCACCGTTGCCTACGAGCAGTACTTC.

The chain links TRBV11-2 to TRBJ1-4, with D perhaps matching TRBD1 (5 bases). CDR1 is SGHAT, CDR2 FQNNGV, per germline. The V end was cut by 5 bases, the J end by 0 bases, with 16 bases between. The CDR3 is made up of 17 amino acids. As DNA, the CDR3 is TGTGCCAGCAGCCCCAATCGGTGGGGGGCAACTAATGAAAAACTGTTTTTT. The encoded protein is CASSPNRWGATNEKLFF.

The chain has TRBV5-4 and TRBJ2-7; 9 nucleotides line up with TRBD2. Germline V lookup: CDR1 SGHNT, CDR2 YYREEE (reference sequence). Trimming cost V 4 bases and J 2 bases; bases outside gene matches: 13. This CDR3 is built from 17 residues. The CDR3 spells CASSGDYQRGAPYEQYF. DNA for the CDR3: TGTGCCAGCAGCGGTGACTACCAGCGGGGGGCCCCCTACGAGCAGTACTTC.

The chain links TRBV7-8 to TRBJ2-2; D uncertain. Trimming stripped 4 bases from V and 9 bases from J, with 12 bases between. The CDR3 runs 13 residues. The germline gives CDR1 SGHVS, CDR2 FQNEAQ. The CDR3 sequence: CASSSDRHRELFF. Written as DNA, the CDR3 is TGTGCCAGCAGCTCCGACCGACATCGGGAGCTGTTTTTT. The full variable domain, its missing parts supplied by reference TRBV7-8 and TRBJ2-2, is GAGVSQSPRYKVAKRGQDVALRCDPISGHVSLFWYQQALGQGPEFLTYFQNEAQLDKSGLPSDRFFAERPEGSVSTLKIQRTQQEDSAVYLCASSSDRHRELFFGEGSRLTVL.

This rearrangement joins TRBV28 to TRBJ1-2, with TRBD1 matching over 8 bases. Looked up from germline, CDR1 is MDHEN and CDR2 is SYDVKM. The CDR3 contains 13 residues. Trimming took 4 bases from V and 7 from J; bases not matched to a gene: 5. CDR3 coding DNA: TGTGCCAGCAGTTATCCGGGACAGGTTGGCTACACCTTC. This codes for CASSYPGQVGYTF.

In this sample, this clone turned up once. CDR3 in DNA: TGTGCCACCAGCGGAAGGCGGGACACTGAAGCTTTCTTT. Translated: CATSGRRDTEAFF. V gene TRBV15 combines with J gene TRBJ1-1; D ambiguous. This CDR3 is built from 13 residues. V was pared by 5 bases and J by 3 bases, with 10 bases between. CDR1 and CDR2 from the germline V gene are LNHNV and YYDKDF (reference sequence).

The chain combines TRBV12-5 with TRBJ2-3; tentatively, D is TRBD1 (6 bases). The germline CDR1 and CDR2 sequences are LGHNT and FRNRAP. This CDR3 is 13 amino acids long. The V gene lost 8 bases and the J gene lost 5 bases, with 14 bases spanning the gap. CDR3 amino acids: CASRTGFEDTQYF. For the CDR3, the DNA is TGTGCTAGTAGAACAGGGTTCGAAGATACGCAGTATTTT.

The V call is TRBV4-1, the J call TRBJ1-4; D is unclear. V was shortened by 4 bases and J by 6 bases, with 9 bases between the two germline ends. Germline loops: CDR1 MGHRA, CDR2 YSYEKL. The CDR3 is made up of 13 amino acids. DNA of the CDR3: TGCGCCAGCAGCCGAGCGTCGGATGAAAAACTGTTTTTT. The encoded protein is CASSRASDEKLFF.

This chain links TRBV27 with TRBJ2-1; D possibly corresponds to TRBD1 (8 bases). Germline-derived CDR1 and CDR2 are MNHEY and SMNVEV (reference sequence). The germline V and J ends were trimmed by 3 bases and 2 bases, with 14 bases remaining between them. This CDR3 is built from 16 residues. CDR3 nucleotides: TGTGCCAGCAGTTTCGGGGGGACAGGCCCCTACAATGAGCAGTTCTTC. Protein sequence: CASSFGGTGPYNEQFF.

The chain has TRBV7-2 and TRBJ2-5; 12 nucleotides align to TRBD2. CDR1 and CDR2 from the germline V gene are SGHTA and FQGNSA. CDR3 length: 18 amino acids. The trim removed 0 bases at V and 5 bases at J, leaving 10 bases unmatched. As DNA, the CDR3 is TGTGCCAGCAGCTTAGCCCTAGCGGGGGGGCCGGTGTATGAGACCCAGTACTTC. Its translation: CASSLALAGGPVYETQYF.

V and J are TRBV6-1 and TRBJ2-7, with 11 bases lining up with TRBD1. Trimming cost V 1 base and J 4 bases; bases outside gene matches: 6. There are 16 residues in the CDR3. The V gene's germline CDR1 is MNHNS and CDR2 SASEGT. The DNA for the CDR3 is TGTGCCAGCAGTGAAGGGTTTGGGACAGGGGGGTACGAGCAGTACTTC. It specifies CASSEGFGTGGYEQYF.

A few counts support this clone. The chain combines TRBV19 with TRBJ1-3, with D possibly matching TRBD1 (6 bases). CDR3 size: 17 residues. Germline loops: CDR1 LNHDA, CDR2 SQIVND (reference sequence). V was clipped by 1 base and J by 0 bases, with 13 bases between them. CDR3 region: CASSIGSQDSSGNTIYF. The CDR3 DNA is TGTGCCAGTAGTATAGGCAGCCAGGACAGCTCTGGAAACACCATATATTTT.

The chain uses TRBV28 and TRBJ1-5, with a possible D match to TRBD1 (6 bases). Per the germline V gene, CDR1 is MDHEN and CDR2 is SYDVKM. V was trimmed by 7 bases and J by 6 bases, leaving 16 bases between them. The CDR3 totals 14 residues. The CDR3 reads CASTLGGGSQPQHF. The CDR3, as DNA: TGTGCCAGCACCCTAGGGGGGGGCAGTCAGCCCCAGCATTTT. The full variable domain, completed using reference TRBV28 and TRBJ1-5, is DVKVTQSSRYLVKRTGEKVFLECVQDMDHENMFWYRQDPGLGLRLIYFSYDVKMKEKGDIPEGYSVSREKKERFSLILESASTNQTSMYLCASTLGGGSQPQHFGDGTRLSIL.

This rearrangement joins TRBV6-6 to TRBJ1-6; TRBD1 aligns across 8 bases. The germline V gene has CDR1 MNHNY and CDR2 SVGAGI (reference sequence). The CDR3 sequence is 15 residues long. J gave up 3 bases and V 2 bases, and 0 bases lay outside the gene matches. The DNA for the CDR3 is TGTGCCAGCAGTTACGGGACAGGCTATAATTCACCCCTCCACTTT. It codes for CASSYGTGYNSPLHF.

The chain has TRBV4-1 and TRBJ1-1; D is uncertain. The germline V gene has CDR1 MGHRA and CDR2 YSYEKL. This CDR3 has 16 amino acids. V lost 5 bases and J 0 bases, leaving 16 bases between the germline ends. The CDR3 loop is CASSGERRLVNTEAFF. In DNA form, the CDR3 reads TGCGCCAGCAGCGGAGAGCGGAGACTAGTGAACACTGAAGCTTTCTTT.

The V call is TRBV19, the J call TRBJ1-2, with 9 bases that match TRBD1. With V trimmed by 7 bases and J by 4 bases, 4 bases remained unmatched. Germline CDR1 and CDR2: LNHDA and SQIVND (reference sequence). This CDR3 spans 13 amino acids. The CDR3 here is CASTPGQGYGYTF. Written as DNA, the CDR3 is TGTGCCAGTACTCCGGGACAGGGCTATGGCTACACCTTC. The full variable domain, in which reference TRBV19 and TRBJ1-2 provide the parts outside the CDR3, is DGGITQSPKYLFRKEGQNVTLSCEQNLNHDAMYWYRQDPGQGLRLIYYSQIVNDFQKGDIAEGYSVSREKKESFPLTVTSAQKNPTAFYLCASTPGQGYGYTFGSGTRLTVV.

The chain is built from TRBV19 and TRBJ1-1, with TRBD1 as a possible D gene (5 bases). V was cut by 5 bases and J by 3 bases, with 10 bases left in between. Looked up from germline, CDR1 is LNHDA and CDR2 is SQIVND (reference sequence). This CDR3 has 13 amino acids. The CDR3 region is CASSLGGDTEAFF. In nucleotides, the CDR3 is TGTGCCAGTAGTTTGGGGGGGGACACTGAAGCTTTCTTT.

As regards this clone: Other DNA sequences of this sample code for an identical CDR3. The CDR3 nucleotides are TGTGCCAGCAGCTTAACAGGGGGCGGCTATGGCTACACCTTC. Translating gives CASSLTGGGYGYTF. The J gene is TRBJ1-2, the V gene TRBV7-8; 9 bases align to TRBD1. This CDR3 is built from 14 residues. The ends lost 2 bases at V and 4 bases at J; junction bases unmatched: 2. CDR1 SGHVS and CDR2 FQNEAQ come from the germline V gene.